The rows below give T cell receptor beta chains drawn from one sample of a study of cytotoxic CD8 clonotypes in ibrutinib-treated CLL. Profiling relied on immunoSEQ multiplex PCR, and the TCRdb table lists in-frame clones only, not all of them. The sample has some 200,000 clones; more than 65% are singletons. The sequencing here drew on PBMCs, taken after 12 months of ibrutinib treatment. These receptor sequences come from a human donor with chronic lymphocytic leukemia. Each CDR3 is given with its conserved first and last residue. D genes are given only for firm matches. Clone size is shown for a subset of rows, as once, few, many or a class of expanded clone.

D	V	J	size	CDR3	DNA
TRBD1	TRBV7-9	TRBJ1-2	NA	CASSLAGTGIYGYTF	TGTGCCAGCAGCTTAGCCGGGACAGGGATCTATGGCTACACCTTC
TRBD2	TRBV5-1	TRBJ2-3	NA	CASSLSGRATDTQYF	TGCGCCAGCAGCTTGTCCGGGAGGGCCACAGATACGCAGTATTTT
NA	TRBV29-1	TRBJ1-2	NA	CSARTGIFYGYTF	TGCAGCGCTAGGACGGGGATCTTCTATGGCTACACCTTC
NA	TRBV6-1	TRBJ1-5	NA	CASSEIGAGNQPQHF	TGTGCCAGCAGTGAAATAGGGGCGGGCAATCAGCCCCAGCATTTT
TRBD1	TRBV29-1	TRBJ1-2	NA	CSVDSGTGILRGYTF	TGCAGCGTTGACTCCGGGACAGGGATATTACGTGGCTACACCTTC
NA	TRBV30	TRBJ2-2	NA	CAWTENRGTGELFF	TGTGCCTGGACTGAAAATAGGGGAACCGGGGAGCTGTTTTTT
NA	TRBV6-5	TRBJ2-7	NA	CASYRAGSSYEQYF	TGTGCCAGCTACCGAGCAGGATCCTCCTACGAGCAGTACTTC
NA	TRBV11-2	TRBJ2-1	few	CASSLGARRNNEQFF	TGTGCCAGCAGCTTAGGGGCGCGTCGAAACAATGAGCAGTTCTTC
NA	TRBV7-8	TRBJ2-1	few	CASNGLASPNEQFF	TGTGCCAGCAACGGACTCGCCAGTCCCAATGAGCAGTTCTTC
NA	TRBV5-1	TRBJ2-7	NA	CASSWTGQGRHEQYF	TGCGCCAGCAGCTGGACCGGGCAGGGCCGCCACGAGCAGTACTTC
NA	TRBV15	TRBJ2-3	NA	CATSIRVMDTQYF	TGTGCCACCTCGATCCGTGTCATGGATACGCAGTATTTT
NA	TRBV5-1	TRBJ1-1	NA	CASSLVAQNTEAFF	TGCGCCAGCAGCTTGGTGGCTCAGAACACTGAAGCTTTCTTT
NA	TRBV5-1	TRBJ2-7	NA	CASSSQGYEQYF	TGCGCCAGCAGTTCTCAGGGGTACGAGCAGTACTTC
TRBD1	TRBV5-4	TRBJ1-6	few	CASRKGTGHNSPLHF	TGTGCCAGCAGGAAAGGGACAGGTCATAATTCACCCCTCCACTTT
NA	TRBV2	TRBJ1-1	once	CASSEAGRNTEAFF	TGTGCCAGCAGTGAGGCAGGGAGGAACACTGAAGCTTTCTTT
NA	TRBV7-2	TRBJ2-7	NA	CASGLAAGEQYF	TGTGCCAGCGGATTAGCGGCGGGCGAGCAGTACTTC
NA	TRBV29-1	TRBJ2-7	few	CSVGKGDHEQYF	TGCAGCGTTGGCAAAGGGGACCACGAGCAGTACTTC
NA	TRBV7-9	TRBJ2-5	NA	CASSLEYRQRETQYF	TGTGCCAGCAGCTTAGAGTACCGGCAGAGAGAGACCCAGTACTTC
NA	TRBV9	TRBJ2-7	NA	CASSVEGTTYEQYF	TGTGCCAGCAGCGTAGAAGGCACCACCTACGAGCAGTACTTC
TRBD1	TRBV19	TRBJ1-4	NA	CASSIGQGLLANEKLFF	TGTGCCAGTAGTATCGGACAGGGACTCTTGGCTAATGAAAAACTGTTTTTT
TRBD1	TRBV5-1	TRBJ1-3	few	CASSSTGVTGNTIYF	TGCGCCAGCAGCTCTACAGGGGTCACTGGAAACACCATATATTTT
NA	TRBV7-2	TRBJ1-1	NA	CASSLHSMNTEAFF	TGTGCCAGCAGCTTACACAGCATGAACACTGAAGCTTTCTTT
TRBD1	TRBV29-1	TRBJ1-6	NA	CSVKTGGDSPLHF	TGCAGCGTAAAGACAGGGGGTGATTCACCCCTCCACTTT
NA	TRBV4-3	TRBJ1-1	NA	CASSQDNRFEAFF	TGCGCCAGCAGCCAAGATAATCGGTTTGAAGCTTTCTTT
NA	TRBV27	TRBJ2-7	NA	CASHIPGRPYEQYF	TGTGCCAGCCACATCCCGGGACGGCCCTACGAGCAGTACTTC
TRBD1	TRBV6-5	TRBJ1-2	once	CASRRGQGVGGYTF	TGTGCCAGCAGGAGGGGACAGGGGGTCGGAGGCTACACCTTC
NA	TRBV7-3	TRBJ1-6	NA	CASSDHNSPLHF	TGTGCCAGCAGCGACCATAATTCACCCCTCCACTTT
TRBD2	TRBV29-1	TRBJ2-7	NA	CSVESGSSYEQYF	TGCAGCGTTGAAAGCGGGAGCTCCTACGAGCAGTACTTC